The T cell receptor beta chain described here comes from a study of T cells after yellow fever vaccination. Study as a whole: Where fractions had low cell numbers, libraries were prepared from them with the SMART-Seq v4 Ultra Low Input RNA kit.

The study made its TCR cDNA through 5'RACE template switching. That step introduced a universal primer site along with UMIs. TCRdb re-derived calls from the 5' RACE reads in MiXCR, one entry per CDR3 protein. Seen here are over 300,000 distinct CDR3 sequences, around 3.6% observed once, and the top ten hold about a quarter. The CDR3 contains 14 residues. Deletions cut 1 base from V and 3 bases from J, with 7 bases between. Germline V gene sequence: CDR1 MGHRA, CDR2 YSYEKL. The V gene is TRBV4-1, the J gene TRBJ1-5; D is ambiguous. This receptor was taken from a man younger than 35 who received the YFV17D yellow fever vaccine. Sample: PBMCs, taken on the day of the yellow fever booster vaccination. DNA for the CDR3: TGCGCCAGCAGCCAAGTAGTACCCAATCAGCCCCAGCATTTT. It translates to CASSQVVPNQPQHF.